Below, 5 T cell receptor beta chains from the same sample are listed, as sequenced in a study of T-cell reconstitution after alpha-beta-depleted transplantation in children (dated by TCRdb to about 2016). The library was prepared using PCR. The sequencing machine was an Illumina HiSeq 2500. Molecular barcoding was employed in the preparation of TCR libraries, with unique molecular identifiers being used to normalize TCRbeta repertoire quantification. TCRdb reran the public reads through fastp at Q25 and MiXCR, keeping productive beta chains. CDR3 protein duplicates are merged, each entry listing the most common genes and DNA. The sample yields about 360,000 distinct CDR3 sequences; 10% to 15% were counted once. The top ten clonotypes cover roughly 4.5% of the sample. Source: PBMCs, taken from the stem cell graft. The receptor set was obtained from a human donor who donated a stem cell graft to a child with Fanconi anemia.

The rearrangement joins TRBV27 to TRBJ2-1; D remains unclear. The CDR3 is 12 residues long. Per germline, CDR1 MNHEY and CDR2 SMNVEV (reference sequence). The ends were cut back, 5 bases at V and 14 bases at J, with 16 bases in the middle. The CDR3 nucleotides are TGTGCCAGCAGTCCCCCAGGATTAGGAAAGTTCTTC. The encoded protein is CASSPPGLGKFF.

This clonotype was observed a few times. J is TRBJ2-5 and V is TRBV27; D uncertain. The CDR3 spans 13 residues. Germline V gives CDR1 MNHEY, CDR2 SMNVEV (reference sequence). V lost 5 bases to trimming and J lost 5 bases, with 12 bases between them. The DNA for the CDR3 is TGTGCCAGCAGTCGGATTGGGTGGGAGACCCAGTACTTC. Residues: CASSRIGWETQYF.

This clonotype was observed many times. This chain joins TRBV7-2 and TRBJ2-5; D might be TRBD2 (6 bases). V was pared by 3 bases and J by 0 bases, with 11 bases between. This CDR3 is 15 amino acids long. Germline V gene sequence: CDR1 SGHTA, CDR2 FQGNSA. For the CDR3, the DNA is TGTGCCAGCAGCTTCAACAGCGGGTACCAAGAGACCCAGTACTTC. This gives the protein CASSFNSGYQETQYF.

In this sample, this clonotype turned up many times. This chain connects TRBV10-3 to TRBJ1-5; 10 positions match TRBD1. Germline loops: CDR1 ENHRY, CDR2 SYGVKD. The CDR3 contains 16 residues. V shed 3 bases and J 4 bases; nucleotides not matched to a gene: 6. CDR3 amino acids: CAISDAGQGVNQPQHF. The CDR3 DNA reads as TGTGCCATCAGTGACGCAGGACAGGGGGTTAATCAGCCCCAGCATTTT.

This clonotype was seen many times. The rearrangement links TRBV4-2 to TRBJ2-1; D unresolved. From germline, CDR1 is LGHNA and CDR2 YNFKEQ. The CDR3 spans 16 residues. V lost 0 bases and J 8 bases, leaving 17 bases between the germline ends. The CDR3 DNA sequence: TGTGCCAGCAGCCAAGATTTGGGTCGGGTTGACGATGAGCAGTTCTTC. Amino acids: CASSQDLGRVDDEQFF.